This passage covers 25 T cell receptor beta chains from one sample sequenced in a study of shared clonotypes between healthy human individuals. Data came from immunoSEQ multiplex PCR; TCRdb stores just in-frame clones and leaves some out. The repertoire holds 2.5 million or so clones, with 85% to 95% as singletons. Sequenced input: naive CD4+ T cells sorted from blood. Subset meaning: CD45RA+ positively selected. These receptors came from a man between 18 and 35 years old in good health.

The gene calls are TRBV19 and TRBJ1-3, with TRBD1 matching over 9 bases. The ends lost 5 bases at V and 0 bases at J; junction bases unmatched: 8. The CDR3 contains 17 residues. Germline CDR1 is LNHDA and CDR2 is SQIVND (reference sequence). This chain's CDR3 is CASSPGQGTLSGNTIYF. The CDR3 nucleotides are TGTGCCAGTAGTCCTGGACAGGGGACGCTCTCTGGAAACACCATATATTTT.

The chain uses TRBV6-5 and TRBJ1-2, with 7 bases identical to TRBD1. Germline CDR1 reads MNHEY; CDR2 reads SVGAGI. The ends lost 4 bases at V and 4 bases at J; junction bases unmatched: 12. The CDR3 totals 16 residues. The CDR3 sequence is CASSSIQGMRVYGYTF. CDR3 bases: TGTGCCAGCAGTTCTATACAGGGGATGCGGGTCTATGGCTACACCTTC.

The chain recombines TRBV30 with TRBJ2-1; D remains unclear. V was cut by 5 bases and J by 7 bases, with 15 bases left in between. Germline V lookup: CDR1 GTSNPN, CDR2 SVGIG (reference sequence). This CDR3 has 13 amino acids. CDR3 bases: TGTGCCTGGGCAACACGGGTCCGAAATGAGCAGTTCTTC. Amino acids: CAWATRVRNEQFF. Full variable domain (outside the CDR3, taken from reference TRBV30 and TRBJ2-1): SQTIHQWPATLVQPVGSPLSLECTVEGTSNPNLYWYRQAAGRGLQLLFYSVGIGQISSEVPQNLSASRPQDRQFILSSKKLLLSDSGFYLCAWATRVRNEQFFGPGTRLTVL.

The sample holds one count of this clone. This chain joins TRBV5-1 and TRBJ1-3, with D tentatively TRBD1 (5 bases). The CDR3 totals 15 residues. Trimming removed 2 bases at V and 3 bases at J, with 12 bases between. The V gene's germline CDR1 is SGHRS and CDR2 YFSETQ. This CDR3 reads CASSFQGANGNTIYF. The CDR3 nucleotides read TGCGCCAGCAGCTTTCAGGGAGCTAATGGAAACACCATATATTTT.

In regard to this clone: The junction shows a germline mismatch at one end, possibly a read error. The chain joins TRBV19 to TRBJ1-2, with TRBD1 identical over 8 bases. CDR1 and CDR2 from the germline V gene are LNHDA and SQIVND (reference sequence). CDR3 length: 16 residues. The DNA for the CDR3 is TGTGCCGGTAGTACGATGGCCGGGACAGGACCCATTGGCTACACCTTC. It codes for CAGSTMAGTGPIGYTF.

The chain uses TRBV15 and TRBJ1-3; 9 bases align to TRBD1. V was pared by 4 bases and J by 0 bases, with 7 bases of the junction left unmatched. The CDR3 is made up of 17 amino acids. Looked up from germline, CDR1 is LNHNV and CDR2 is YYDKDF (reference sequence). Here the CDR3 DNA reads TGTGCCACCAGCAAGATCGGACAGGGGAACTCTGGAAACACCATATATTTT. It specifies CATSKIGQGNSGNTIYF. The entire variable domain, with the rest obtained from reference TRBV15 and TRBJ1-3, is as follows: DAMVIQNPRYQVTQFGKPVTLSCSQTLNHNVMYWYQQKSSQAPKLLFHYYDKDFNNEADTPDNFQSRRPNTSFCFLDIRSPGLGDTAMYLCATSKIGQGNSGNTIYFGEGSWLTVV.

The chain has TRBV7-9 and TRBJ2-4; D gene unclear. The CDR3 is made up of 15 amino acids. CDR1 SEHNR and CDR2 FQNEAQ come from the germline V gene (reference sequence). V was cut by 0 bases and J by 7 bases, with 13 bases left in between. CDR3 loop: CASSLALVDYNIQYF. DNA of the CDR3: TGTGCCAGCAGCTTAGCGCTCGTGGATTACAACATTCAGTACTTC.

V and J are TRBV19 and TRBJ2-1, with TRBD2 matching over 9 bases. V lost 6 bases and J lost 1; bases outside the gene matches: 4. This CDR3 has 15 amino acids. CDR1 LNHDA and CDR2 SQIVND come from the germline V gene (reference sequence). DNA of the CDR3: TGTGCCAGTAGGAGAGCGGGGGGTTCCTACAATGAGCAGTTCTTC. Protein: CASRRAGGSYNEQFF.

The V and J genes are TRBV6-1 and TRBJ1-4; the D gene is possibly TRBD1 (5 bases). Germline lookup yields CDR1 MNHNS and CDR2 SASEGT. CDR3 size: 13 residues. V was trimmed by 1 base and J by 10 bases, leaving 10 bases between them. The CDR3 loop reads CASSEGSGGKLFF. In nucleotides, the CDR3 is TGTGCCAGCAGTGAAGGCTCCGGGGGAAAACTGTTTTTT.

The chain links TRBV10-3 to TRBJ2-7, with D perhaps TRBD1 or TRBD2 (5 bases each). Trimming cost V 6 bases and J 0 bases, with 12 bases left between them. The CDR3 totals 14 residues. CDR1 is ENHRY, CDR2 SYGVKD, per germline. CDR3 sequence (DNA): TGTGCCATCAGCTCCTGGGGGAGCTCCTACGAGCAGTACTTC. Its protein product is CAISSWGSSYEQYF.

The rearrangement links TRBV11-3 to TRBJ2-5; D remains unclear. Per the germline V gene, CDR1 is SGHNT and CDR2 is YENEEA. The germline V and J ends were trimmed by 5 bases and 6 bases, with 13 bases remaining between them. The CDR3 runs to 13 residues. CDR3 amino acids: CASSPGMLKTQYF. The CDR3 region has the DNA TGTGCCAGCAGCCCTGGGATGTTGAAGACCCAGTACTTC.

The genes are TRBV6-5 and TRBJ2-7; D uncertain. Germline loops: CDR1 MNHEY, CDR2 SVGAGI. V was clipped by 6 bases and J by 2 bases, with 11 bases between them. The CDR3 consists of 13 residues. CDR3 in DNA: TGTGCCAGCAGACACGGGCTGGCCTACGAGCAGTACTTC. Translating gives CASRHGLAYEQYF.

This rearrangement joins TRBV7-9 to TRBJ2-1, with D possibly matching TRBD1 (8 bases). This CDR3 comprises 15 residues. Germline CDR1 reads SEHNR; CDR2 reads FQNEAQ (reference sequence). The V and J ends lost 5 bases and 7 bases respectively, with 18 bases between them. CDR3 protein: CASSHLVQGGNEQFF. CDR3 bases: TGTGCCAGCAGCCACCTAGTACAGGGGGGGAATGAGCAGTTCTTC.

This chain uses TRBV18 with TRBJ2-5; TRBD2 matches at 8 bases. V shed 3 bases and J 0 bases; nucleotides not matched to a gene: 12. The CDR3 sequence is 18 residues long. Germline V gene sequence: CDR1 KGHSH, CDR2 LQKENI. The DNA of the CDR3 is TGTGCCAGCTCACCGCCGATGGGCGGGGGGTCTCACCAAGAGACCCAGTACTTC. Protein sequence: CASSPPMGGGSHQETQYF. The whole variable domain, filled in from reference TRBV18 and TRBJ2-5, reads NAGVMQNPRHLVRRRGQEARLRCSPMKGHSHVYWYRQLPEEGLKFMVYLQKENIIDESGMPKERFSAEFPKEGPSILRIQQVVRGDSAAYFCASSPPMGGGSHQETQYFGPGTRLLVL.

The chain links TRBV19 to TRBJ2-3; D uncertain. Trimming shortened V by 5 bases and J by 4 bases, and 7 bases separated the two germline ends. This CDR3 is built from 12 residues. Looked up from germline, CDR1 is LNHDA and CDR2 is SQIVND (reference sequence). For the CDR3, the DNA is TGTGCCAGTAGTTTACTCGCAGATACGCAGTATTTT. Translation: CASSLLADTQYF. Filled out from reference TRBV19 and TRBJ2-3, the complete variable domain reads DGGITQSPKYLFRKEGQNVTLSCEQNLNHDAMYWYRQDPGQGLRLIYYSQIVNDFQKGDIAEGYSVSREKKESFPLTVTSAQKNPTAFYLCASSLLADTQYFGPGTRLTVL.

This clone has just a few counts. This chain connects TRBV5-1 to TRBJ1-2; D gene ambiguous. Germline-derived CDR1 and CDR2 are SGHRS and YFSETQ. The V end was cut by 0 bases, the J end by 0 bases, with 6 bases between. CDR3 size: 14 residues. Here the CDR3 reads CASSLGEANYGYTF. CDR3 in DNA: TGCGCCAGCAGCTTGGGTGAAGCTAACTATGGCTACACCTTC.

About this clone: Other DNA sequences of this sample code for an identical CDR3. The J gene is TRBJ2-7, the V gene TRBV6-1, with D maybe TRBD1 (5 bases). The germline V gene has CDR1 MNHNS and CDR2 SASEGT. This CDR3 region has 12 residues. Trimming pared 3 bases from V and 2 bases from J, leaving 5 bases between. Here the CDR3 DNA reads TGTGCCAGCAGTGACAGGGCCTACGAGCAGTACTTC. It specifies CASSDRAYEQYF.

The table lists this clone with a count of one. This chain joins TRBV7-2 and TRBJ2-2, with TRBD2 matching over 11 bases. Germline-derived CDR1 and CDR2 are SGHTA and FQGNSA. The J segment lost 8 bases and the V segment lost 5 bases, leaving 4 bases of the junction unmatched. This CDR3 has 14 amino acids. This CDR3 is CASSPRLAGGELFF. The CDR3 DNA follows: TGTGCCAGCAGCCCCCGACTAGCGGGAGGGGAGCTGTTTTTT.

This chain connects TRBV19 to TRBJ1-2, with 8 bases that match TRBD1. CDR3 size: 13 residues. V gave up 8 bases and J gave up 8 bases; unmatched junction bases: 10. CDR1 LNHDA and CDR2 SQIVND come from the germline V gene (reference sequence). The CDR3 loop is CASQPGGFGGYTF. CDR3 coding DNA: TGTGCCAGTCAACCAGGGGGCTTCGGGGGCTACACCTTC.

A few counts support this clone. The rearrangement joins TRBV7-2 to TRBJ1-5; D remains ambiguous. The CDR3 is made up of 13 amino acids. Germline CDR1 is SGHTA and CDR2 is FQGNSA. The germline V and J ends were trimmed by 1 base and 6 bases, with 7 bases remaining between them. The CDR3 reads CASSLDNIQPQHF. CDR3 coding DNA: TGTGCCAGCAGCTTAGACAATATTCAGCCCCAGCATTTT. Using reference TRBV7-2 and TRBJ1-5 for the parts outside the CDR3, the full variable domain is GAGVSQSPSNKVTEKGKDVELRCDPISGHTALYWYRQSLGQGLEFLIYFQGNSAPDKSGLPSDRFSAERTGGSVSTLTIQRTQQEDSAVYLCASSLDNIQPQHFGDGTRLSIL.

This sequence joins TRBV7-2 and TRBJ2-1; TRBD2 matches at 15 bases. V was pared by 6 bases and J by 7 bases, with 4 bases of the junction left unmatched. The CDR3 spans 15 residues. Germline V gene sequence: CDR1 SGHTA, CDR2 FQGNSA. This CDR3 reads CASRGTSGRRNEQFF. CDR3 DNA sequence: TGTGCCAGCAGAGGGACTAGCGGGAGGAGGAATGAGCAGTTCTTC.

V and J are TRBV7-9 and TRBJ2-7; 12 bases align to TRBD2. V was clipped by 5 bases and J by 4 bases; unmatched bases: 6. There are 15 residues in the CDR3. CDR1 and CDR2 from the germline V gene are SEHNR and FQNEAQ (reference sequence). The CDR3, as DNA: TGTGCCAGCAGCACCGGGGGACTAGCGGGTTACGAGCAGTACTTC. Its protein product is CASSTGGLAGYEQYF.

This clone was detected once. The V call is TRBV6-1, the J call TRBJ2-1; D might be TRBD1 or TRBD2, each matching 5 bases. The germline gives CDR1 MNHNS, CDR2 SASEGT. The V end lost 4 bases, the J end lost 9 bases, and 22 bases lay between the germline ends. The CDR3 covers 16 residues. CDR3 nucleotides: TGTGCCAGCAGTGCCCCGGGACCAGCGTCTCACTCTGAGCAGTTCTTC. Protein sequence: CASSAPGPASHSEQFF.

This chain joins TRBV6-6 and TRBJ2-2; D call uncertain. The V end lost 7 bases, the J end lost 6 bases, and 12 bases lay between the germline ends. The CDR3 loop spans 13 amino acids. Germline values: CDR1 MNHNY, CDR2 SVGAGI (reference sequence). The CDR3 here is CASTQVSAGELFF. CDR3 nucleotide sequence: TGTGCCAGCACCCAAGTGAGTGCCGGGGAGCTGTTTTTT.

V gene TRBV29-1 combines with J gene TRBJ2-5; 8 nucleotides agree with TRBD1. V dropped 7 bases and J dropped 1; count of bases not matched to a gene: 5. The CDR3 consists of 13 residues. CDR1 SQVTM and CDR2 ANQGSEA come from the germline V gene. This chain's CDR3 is CSAHRGFQETQYF. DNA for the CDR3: TGCAGCGCACACAGGGGGTTCCAAGAGACCCAGTACTTC.